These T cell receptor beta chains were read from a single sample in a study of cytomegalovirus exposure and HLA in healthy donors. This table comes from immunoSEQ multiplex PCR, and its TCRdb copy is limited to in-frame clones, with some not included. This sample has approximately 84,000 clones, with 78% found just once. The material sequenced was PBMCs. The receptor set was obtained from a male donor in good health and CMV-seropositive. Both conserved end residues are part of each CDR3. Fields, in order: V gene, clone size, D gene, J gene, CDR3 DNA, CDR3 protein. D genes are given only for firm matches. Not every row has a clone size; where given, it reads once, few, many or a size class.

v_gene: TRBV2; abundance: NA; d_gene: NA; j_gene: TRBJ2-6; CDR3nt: TGTGCCAGCAGCACAGGCATCTCTGGGGCCAACGTCCTGACTTTC; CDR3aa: CASSTGISGANVLTF
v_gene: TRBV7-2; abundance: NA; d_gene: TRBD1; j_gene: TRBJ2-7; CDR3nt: TGTGCCAGCAGCCTCGGGACAGATTTGCTACTTCGGGGCCACGAGCAGTACTTC; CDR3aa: CASSLGTDLLLRGHEQYF
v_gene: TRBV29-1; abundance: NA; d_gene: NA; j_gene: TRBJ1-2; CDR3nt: TGCAGCGTTGACCCGGGAAGCGGCTACACCTTC; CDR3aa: CSVDPGSGYTF
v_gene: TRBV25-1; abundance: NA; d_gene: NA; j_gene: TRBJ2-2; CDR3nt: TGTGCCAGCAGTGAGTTAACTTTGAACACCGGGGAGCTGTTTTTT; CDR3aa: CASSELTLNTGELFF
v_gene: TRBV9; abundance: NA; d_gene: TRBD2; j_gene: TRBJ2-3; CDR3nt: TGTGCCAGCAGCCCAACTAGCGGGAGGGCCAGAGATACGCAGTATTTT; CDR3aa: CASSPTSGRARDTQYF
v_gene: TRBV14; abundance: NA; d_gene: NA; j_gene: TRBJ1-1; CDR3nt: TGTGCCAGCAGCCAAGATTGGGGCTTAGGGAACACTGAAGCTTTCTTT; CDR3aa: CASSQDWGLGNTEAFF
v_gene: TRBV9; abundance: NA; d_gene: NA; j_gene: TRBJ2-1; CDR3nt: TGTGCCAGCAGCCAGAACTACAATGAGCAGTTCTTC; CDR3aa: CASSQNYNEQFF
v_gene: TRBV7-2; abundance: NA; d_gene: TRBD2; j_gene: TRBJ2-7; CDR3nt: TGTGCCAGCAGCACCGGACTAGCCCCCGCGGGCGACGAGCAGTACTTC; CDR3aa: CASSTGLAPAGDEQYF
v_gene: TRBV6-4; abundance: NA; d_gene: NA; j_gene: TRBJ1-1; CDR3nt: TGTGCCAGCAGTGCGAGGCTAGGGGACACTGAAGCTTTCTTT; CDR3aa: CASSARLGDTEAFF
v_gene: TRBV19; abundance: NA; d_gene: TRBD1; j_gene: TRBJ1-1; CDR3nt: TGTGCCAGTAGTATCCCTCCGAGCAGGGGGCCTTGGAACACTGAAGCTTTCTTT; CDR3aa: CASSIPPSRGPWNTEAFF
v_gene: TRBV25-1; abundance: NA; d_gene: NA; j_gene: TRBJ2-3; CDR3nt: TGTGCCAGCAGCGGGATGGCAGGGACATACACAGATACGCAGTATTTT; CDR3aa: CASSGMAGTYTDTQYF
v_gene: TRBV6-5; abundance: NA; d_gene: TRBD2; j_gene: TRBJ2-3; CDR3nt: TGTGCCAGCATCGGGACTAGCGGGAGTTCAGATACGCAGTATTTT; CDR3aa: CASIGTSGSSDTQYF
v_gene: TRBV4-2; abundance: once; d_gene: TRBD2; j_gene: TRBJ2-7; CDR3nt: TGTGCCAGCAGCCAAGATATGGCTAGCGGTATCTACGAGCAGTACTTC; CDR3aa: CASSQDMASGIYEQYF
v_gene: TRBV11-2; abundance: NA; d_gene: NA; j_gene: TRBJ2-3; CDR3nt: TGTGCCAGCAGAAAGACAGCAGATACGCAGTATTTT; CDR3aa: CASRKTADTQYF
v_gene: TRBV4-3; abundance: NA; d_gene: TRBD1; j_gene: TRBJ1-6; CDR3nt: TGCGCCAGCAGCCAAGACGCGGGACAGGGGAGCTCCTATAATTCACCCCTCCACTTT; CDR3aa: CASSQDAGQGSSYNSPLHF
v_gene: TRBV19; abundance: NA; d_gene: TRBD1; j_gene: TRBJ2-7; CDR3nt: TGTGCCAGTAATCAACCGGGACAGGGTAACGAGCAGTACTTC; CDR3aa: CASNQPGQGNEQYF
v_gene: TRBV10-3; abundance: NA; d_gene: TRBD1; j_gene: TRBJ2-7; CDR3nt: TGTGCCATCAGTGGCGACAGGGGGGGCGAGCAGTACTTC; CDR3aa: CAISGDRGGEQYF
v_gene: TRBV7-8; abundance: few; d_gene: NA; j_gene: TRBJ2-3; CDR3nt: TGTGCCAGCAGCGCCCCCGCTAAAGATACGCAGTATTTT; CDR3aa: CASSAPAKDTQYF
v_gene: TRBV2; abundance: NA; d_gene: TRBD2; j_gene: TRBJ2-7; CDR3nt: TGTGCCAGCAAGACTAGCGCCAACTCCTACGAGCAGTACTTC; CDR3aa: CASKTSANSYEQYF
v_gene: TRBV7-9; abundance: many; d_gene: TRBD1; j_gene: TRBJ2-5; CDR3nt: TGTGCCAGCAGGGCATCGTACGACAGGGGGCGGGAGACCCAGTACTTC; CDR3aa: CASRASYDRGRETQYF
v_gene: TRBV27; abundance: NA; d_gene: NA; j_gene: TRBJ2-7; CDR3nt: TGTGCCAGCAGTTTGAACAGGGAGTACGAGCAGTACTTC; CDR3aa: CASSLNREYEQYF
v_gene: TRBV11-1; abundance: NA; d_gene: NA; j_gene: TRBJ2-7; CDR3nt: TGTGCCAGCAGCTTAGCGACTCCAGGGAGGAACGAGCAGTACTTC; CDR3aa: CASSLATPGRNEQYF
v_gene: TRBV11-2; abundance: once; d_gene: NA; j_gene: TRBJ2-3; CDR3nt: TGTGCCAGCAGCTTTATAACAGATACGCAGTATTTT; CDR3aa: CASSFITDTQYF
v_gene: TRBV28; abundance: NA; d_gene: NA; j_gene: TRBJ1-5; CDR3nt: TGTGCCAGCAGTTTAAATCAGGCAGGGAATCAGCCCCAGCATTTT; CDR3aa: CASSLNQAGNQPQHF
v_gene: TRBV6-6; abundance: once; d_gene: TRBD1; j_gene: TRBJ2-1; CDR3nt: TGTGCCAGCAGCCCAAACCAACAGGGGGCGCTCAATGAGCAGTTCTTC; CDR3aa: CASSPNQQGALNEQFF
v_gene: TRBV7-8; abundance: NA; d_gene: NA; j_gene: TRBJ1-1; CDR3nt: TGTGCCAGCAGCTTAAGGCAGGGATACGGTGAAGCTTTCTTT; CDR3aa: CASSLRQGYGEAFF
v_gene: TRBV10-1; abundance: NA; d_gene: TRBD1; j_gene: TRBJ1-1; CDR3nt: TGCGCCAGCAGTCGGACAGGAGGGACTGAAGCTTTCTTT; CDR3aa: CASSRTGGTEAFF
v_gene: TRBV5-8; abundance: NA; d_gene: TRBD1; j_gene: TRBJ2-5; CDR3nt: TGTGCCAGCAGCACCCGGGACAGGGGACAAGAGGCCCAGTACTTC; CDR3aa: CASSTRDRGQEAQYF
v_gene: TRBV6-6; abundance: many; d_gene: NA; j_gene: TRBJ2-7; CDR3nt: TGTGCCAGCAGTTCGGGGGACTGGGGTATATACGAGCAGTACTTC; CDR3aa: CASSSGDWGIYEQYF
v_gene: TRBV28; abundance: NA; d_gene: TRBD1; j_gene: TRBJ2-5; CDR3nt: TGTGCCAGCAGTGCCGGGACAGGGGGTCTCGAGACCCAGTACTTC; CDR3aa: CASSAGTGGLETQYF
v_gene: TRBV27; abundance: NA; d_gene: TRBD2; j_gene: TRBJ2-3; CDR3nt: TGTGCCAGCAGTGGCAACAGACTAGCAGTGGGCACAGATACGCAGTATTTT; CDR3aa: CASSGNRLAVGTDTQYF
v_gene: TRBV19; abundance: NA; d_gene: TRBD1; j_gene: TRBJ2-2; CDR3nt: TGTGCCAGTTCTCGGGACAGGTACACCGGGGAGCTGTTTTTT; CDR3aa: CASSRDRYTGELFF
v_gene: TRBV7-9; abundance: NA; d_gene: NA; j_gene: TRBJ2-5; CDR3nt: TGTGCCAGCAGCTTAGCGGGAGCCGGGTCAGAGACCCAGTACTTC; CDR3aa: CASSLAGAGSETQYF